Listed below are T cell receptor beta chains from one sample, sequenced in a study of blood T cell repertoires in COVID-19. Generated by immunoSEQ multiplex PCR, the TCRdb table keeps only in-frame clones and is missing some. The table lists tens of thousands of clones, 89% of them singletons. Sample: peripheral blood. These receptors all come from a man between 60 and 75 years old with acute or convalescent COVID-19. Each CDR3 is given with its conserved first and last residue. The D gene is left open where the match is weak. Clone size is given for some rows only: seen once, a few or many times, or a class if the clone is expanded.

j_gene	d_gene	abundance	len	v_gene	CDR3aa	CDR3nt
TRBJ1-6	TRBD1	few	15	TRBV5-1	CARLQGNPYNSPLHF	TGCGCCAGACTACAGGGGAACCCCTATAATTCACCCCTCCACTTT
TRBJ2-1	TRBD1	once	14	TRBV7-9	CASSRMGQGNEQFF	TGTGCCAGCAGCCGAATGGGACAGGGCAATGAGCAGTTCTTC
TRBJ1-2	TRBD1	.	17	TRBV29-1	CSVEDLQGARPNYGYTF	TGCAGCGTTGAAGATCTGCAGGGGGCCCGTCCTAACTATGGCTACACCTTC
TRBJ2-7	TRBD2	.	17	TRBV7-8	CASSLAVSGGQSYEQYF	TGTGCCAGCAGCTTAGCAGTTAGCGGGGGGCAAAGCTACGAGCAGTACTTC
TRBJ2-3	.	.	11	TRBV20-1	CSAQTDYTQYF	TGCAGTGCTCAGACAGATTATACGCAGTATTTT
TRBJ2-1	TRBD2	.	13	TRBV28	CASSWEGLGEQFF	TGTGCCAGCAGTTGGGAGGGGCTCGGTGAGCAGTTCTTC
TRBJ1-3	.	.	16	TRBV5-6	CASMSIRQFSGNTIYF	TGTGCCAGCATGTCGATCAGGCAGTTCTCTGGAAACACCATATATTTT
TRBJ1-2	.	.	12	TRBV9	CASSPPYRGYTF	TGTGCCAGCAGCCCCCCCTACCGCGGCTACACCTTC
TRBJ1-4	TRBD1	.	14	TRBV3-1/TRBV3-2	CASSWDRGREKLFF	TGTGCCAGCAGCTGGGACAGGGGGCGAGAAAAACTGTTTTTT
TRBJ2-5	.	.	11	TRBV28	CASQGRKTQYF	TGTGCCAGCCAGGGGCGGAAGACCCAGTACTTC
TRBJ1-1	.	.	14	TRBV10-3	CAISYQGMNTEAFF	TGTGCCATCAGTTATCAGGGAATGAACACTGAAGCTTTCTTT
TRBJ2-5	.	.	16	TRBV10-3	CAISESWQGMYETQYF	TGTGCCATCAGTGAGTCTTGGCAGGGAATGTACGAGACCCAGTACTTC
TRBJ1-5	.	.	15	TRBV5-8	CASSLSSGQHQPQHF	TGTGCCAGCAGCTTGAGTTCAGGGCAACATCAGCCCCAGCATTTT
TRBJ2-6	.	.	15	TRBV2	CASPNREPGANVLTF	TGTGCCAGCCCGAATCGGGAACCTGGGGCCAACGTCCTGACTTTC
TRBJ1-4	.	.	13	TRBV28	CASSPGGGEKLFF	TGTGCCAGCAGTCCCGGAGGCGGGGAAAAACTGTTTTTT
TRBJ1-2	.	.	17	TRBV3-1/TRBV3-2	CASSQVMSTWGVSGYTF	TGTGCCAGCAGCCAAGTTATGAGCACTTGGGGGGTAAGCGGCTACACCTTC
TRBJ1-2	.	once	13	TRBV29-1	CSVVPLANYGYTF	TGCAGCGTTGTCCCCCTAGCTAACTATGGCTACACCTTC
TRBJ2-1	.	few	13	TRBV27	CASTHSSYNEQFF	TGTGCCAGCACCCATAGCTCCTACAATGAGCAGTTCTTC
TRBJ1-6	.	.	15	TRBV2	CASSESRGGNSPLHF	TGTGCCAGCAGTGAGTCCAGGGGTGGTAATTCACCCCTCCACTTT
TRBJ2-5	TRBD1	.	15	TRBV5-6	CASSPRGGRGETQYF	TGTGCCAGCAGCCCGCGAGGGGGCAGGGGAGAGACCCAGTACTTC
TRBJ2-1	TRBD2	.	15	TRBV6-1	CASSEGGSGVYEQFF	TGTGCCAGCAGTGAAGGAGGTAGCGGGGTCTATGAGCAGTTCTTC
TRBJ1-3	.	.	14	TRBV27	CASSFGRAGNTIYF	TGTGCCAGCAGTTTTGGCAGGGCTGGAAACACCATATATTTT
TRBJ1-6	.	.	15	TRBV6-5	CASSYGQTGNSPLHF	TGTGCCAGCAGTTATGGGCAGACAGGCAATTCACCCCTCCACTTT
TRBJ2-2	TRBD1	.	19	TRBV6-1	CASSERGGGTGVGTGELFF	TGTGCCAGCAGTGAAAGGGGTGGCGGGACAGGGGTTGGCACCGGGGAGCTGTTTTTT
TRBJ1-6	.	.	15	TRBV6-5	CASEAPGTNNSPLHF	TGTGCCAGCGAGGCCCCCGGGACAAATAATTCACCCCTCCACTTT
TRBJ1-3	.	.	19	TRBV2	CASSESGQGWGSLGNTIYF	TGTGCCAGCAGTGAATCAGGGCAGGGCTGGGGCTCTCTCGGAAACACCATATATTTT
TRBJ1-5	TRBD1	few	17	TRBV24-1	CALHRGVRQHSNQPQHF	TGTGCCCTCCACAGGGGAGTCAGGCAACATAGCAATCAGCCCCAGCATTTT
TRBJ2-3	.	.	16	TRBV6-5	CASSYSRGALTDTQYF	TGTGCCAGCAGTTACTCTCGGGGGGCCCTCACAGATACGCAGTATTTT
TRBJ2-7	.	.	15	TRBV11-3	CASSSASGNGDEQYF	TGTGCCAGCAGCTCTGCCTCAGGGAATGGAGACGAGCAGTACTTC
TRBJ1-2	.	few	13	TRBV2	CASGLDSRIGYTF	TGTGCCAGCGGACTGGACAGTCGGATTGGCTACACCTTC
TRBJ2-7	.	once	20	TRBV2	CASSVSTDGRVFGGTYEQYF	TGTGCCAGCAGTGTCTCTACTGACGGGCGGGTTTTCGGCGGAACCTACGAGCAGTACTTC
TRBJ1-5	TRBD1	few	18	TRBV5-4	CASSPSPGTGNSNQPQHF	TGTGCCAGCAGCCCAAGCCCCGGGACAGGGAATAGCAATCAGCCCCAGCATTTT
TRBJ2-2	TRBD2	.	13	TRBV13	CATSGGKSGELFF	TGTGCCACTAGCGGGGGGAAATCCGGGGAGCTGTTTTTT
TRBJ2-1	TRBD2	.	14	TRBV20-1	CSASGGVRYNEQFF	TGCAGTGCTAGTGGGGGGGTTCGCTACAATGAGCAGTTCTTC
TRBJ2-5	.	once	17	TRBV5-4	CASSAPWAASTQETQYF	TGTGCCAGCAGCGCCCCGTGGGCAGCATCCACCCAAGAGACCCAGTACTTC
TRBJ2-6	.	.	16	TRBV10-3	CASYRDSGDWANVLTF	TGTGCCAGTTACCGTGACAGTGGGGATTGGGCCAACGTCCTGACTTTC
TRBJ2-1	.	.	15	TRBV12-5	CASGLGQSPLDEQFF	TGTGCTAGTGGTTTGGGACAGTCCCCTCTGGATGAGCAGTTCTTC
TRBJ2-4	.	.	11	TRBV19	CASSAGGGYNF	TGTGCCAGTAGTGCCGGAGGAGGGTACAACTTC
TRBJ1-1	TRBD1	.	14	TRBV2	CASREQGAGTEAFF	TGTGCCAGCAGGGAACAGGGGGCAGGAACTGAAGCTTTCTTT
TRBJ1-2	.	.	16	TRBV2	CASSAGRRPSGDGYTF	TGTGCCAGCAGTGCTGGCAGGAGGCCTTCCGGAGATGGCTACACCTTC
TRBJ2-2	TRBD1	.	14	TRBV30	CAWNRGANTGELFF	TGTGCCTGGAACAGGGGGGCGAACACCGGGGAGCTGTTTTTT